The 13 T cell receptor beta chains reported below all come from one sample, sequenced in a study of cytomegalovirus exposure and HLA in healthy donors. In the PCR, 60 Vbeta and 13 Jbeta primers were used. Generated by immunoSEQ multiplex PCR, the TCRdb table keeps only in-frame clones and is missing some. The repertoire includes around 200,000 clones, approximately 79% of them detected once, and over 1.5% sits in the top ten. The sample comprised PBMCs. All receptors come from a male donor in good health and CMV-seronegative.

The table lists this clone with a few counts. The V and J genes are TRBV15 and TRBJ1-5; D gene ambiguous. Germline-derived CDR1 and CDR2 are LNHNV and YYDKDF (reference sequence). The CDR3 extends over 14 amino acids. Trimming left V 1 base short and J 3 bases short, with 7 bases between. The CDR3 nucleotides are TGTGCCACCAGCAGAGTTGTCATCAATCAGCCCCAGCATTTT. Its translation: CATSRVVINQPQHF.

The chain uses TRBV7-2 and TRBJ2-3, with 7 bases identical to TRBD2. The junction had 9 bases not matched to a gene; V was cut back by 5 bases and J by 4 bases. The length of the CDR3 is 15 residues. The V gene's germline CDR1 is SGHTA and CDR2 FQGNSA. The CDR3 loop is CASSTRTSISDTQYF. CDR3 sequence (DNA): TGTGCCAGCAGCACCCGGACTAGTATCTCAGATACGCAGTATTTT.

The CDR3, as DNA: TGTGCCAGCAGCTTAGGGGGCCTTTCGACTAATGAAAAACTGTTTTTT. Residues: CASSLGGLSTNEKLFF. The chain recombines TRBV11-2 with TRBJ1-4; weak D call: TRBD1 (5 bases). This CDR3 has 16 amino acids. V was pared by 1 base and J by 2 bases, with 11 bases between. Germline V CDR1 and CDR2: SGHAT, FQNNGV.

The chain is built from TRBV28 and TRBJ1-2; a possible D gene is TRBD1 (5 bases). The germline gives CDR1 MDHEN, CDR2 SYDVKM. The CDR3 is 13 residues long. Trimming took off 5 bases at V and 7 bases at J, with 14 bases between the two ends. The CDR3 sequence: CASSPTQGFGYTF. In DNA, the CDR3 is TGTGCCAGCAGTCCGACGCAGGGCTTTGGCTACACCTTC.

The chain joins TRBV9 to TRBJ1-2, with 9 bases matching TRBD1. The junction had 3 bases not matched to a gene; V was cut back by 2 bases and J by 7 bases. The CDR3 is 13 residues long. Germline V gene lookup returns CDR1 SGDLS and CDR2 YYNGEE. In DNA, the CDR3 is TGTGCCAGCAGCGTTGGGACAGGGCTTGGCTACACCTTC. Translating it yields CASSVGTGLGYTF.

The chain carries TRBV2 and TRBJ1-2; tentative D call: TRBD1 (6 bases). Trimming stripped 4 bases from V and 1 base from J, with 13 bases between. This CDR3 spans 15 amino acids. Germline loops: CDR1 SNHLY, CDR2 FYNNEI. Written as DNA, the CDR3 is TGTGCCAGCAGTGCCAGGGGCGGTGATAACTATGGCTACACCTTC. It codes for CASSARGGDNYGYTF.

The J gene is TRBJ2-5, the V gene TRBV27; 13 nucleotides match TRBD2. With 0 bases clipped from V and 2 bases from J, the junction kept 6 bases outside the gene matches. The CDR3 has 18 residues. Germline V gene lookup returns CDR1 MNHEY and CDR2 SMNVEV (reference sequence). CDR3 nucleotide sequence: TGTGCCAGCAGTTTATCCCCTTGGACTAGCGGGGGACAAGAGACCCAGTACTTC. Protein sequence: CASSLSPWTSGGQETQYF.

The chain is built from TRBV4-3 and TRBJ2-3, with 11 bases lining up with TRBD2. This CDR3 has 18 amino acids. Germline V gene lookup returns CDR1 LGHNA and CDR2 YSLEER. V trimming: 0 bases; J trimming: 2 bases; junction bases outside the gene matches: 7. CDR3: CASSQDPGLADFTDTQYF. The CDR3, as DNA: TGCGCCAGCAGCCAAGATCCGGGACTAGCGGATTTCACAGATACGCAGTATTTT.

This chain joins TRBV30 and TRBJ1-2; 10 nucleotides align to TRBD1. Per germline, CDR1 GTSNPN and CDR2 SVGIG (reference sequence). The CDR3 is 15 residues long. V shed 4 bases, J shed 7 bases, and the junction held 12 bases outside the gene matches. In DNA, the CDR3 is TGTGCCTGGATACCGTGGGACAGGGGTGTGTCTGGCTACACCTTC. It codes for CAWIPWDRGVSGYTF.

The V call is TRBV29-1, the J call TRBJ2-5; tentatively, D is TRBD2 (6 bases). Germline V CDR1 and CDR2: SQVTM, ANQGSEA. The CDR3 sequence is 14 residues long. The ends were cut back, 7 bases at V and 2 bases at J, with 17 bases in the middle. The CDR3 loop is CSAGRKTYQETQYF. CDR3 nucleotides: TGCAGCGCCGGGAGAAAGACTTATCAAGAGACCCAGTACTTC.

CDR3 sequence (DNA): TGTGCCAGCAGTGAAGGGGTAGCGGCCACCTACGAGCAGTACTTC. Its translation: CASSEGVAATYEQYF. The V call is TRBV2, the J call TRBJ2-7, with D maybe TRBD2 (6 bases). Germline loops: CDR1 SNHLY, CDR2 FYNNEI. V shed 1 base and J shed 2 bases, with 12 bases lying between them. The CDR3 spans 15 residues.

The rearrangement links TRBV5-6 to TRBJ2-7; 13 bases match TRBD2. Per the germline V gene, CDR1 is SGHDT and CDR2 is YYEEEE. The CDR3 totals 14 residues. V was clipped by 3 bases and J by 6 bases; unmatched bases: 3. Here the CDR3 reads CASSWGLAGREQYF. The CDR3 coding sequence is TGTGCCAGCAGCTGGGGACTAGCGGGGCGCGAGCAGTACTTC. The whole variable domain, filled in from reference TRBV5-6 and TRBJ2-7, reads DAGVTQSPTHLIKTRGQQVTLRCSPKSGHDTVSWYQQALGQGPQFIFQYYEEEERQRGNFPDRFSGHQFPNYSSELNVNALLLGDSALYLCASSWGLAGREQYFGPGTRLTVT.

This clone was counted a few times. V is TRBV7-9 and J is TRBJ1-1; 10 nucleotides align to TRBD1. This CDR3 comprises 14 residues. Losses at the gene ends were 5 bases for V and 4 bases for J; bases not matched to a gene: 4. The germline V gene encodes CDR1 SEHNR and CDR2 FQNEAQ (reference sequence). The CDR3 protein is CASSGDRGLTEAFF. The CDR3 DNA reads as TGTGCCAGCAGCGGGGACAGGGGACTCACTGAAGCTTTCTTT.